This entry concerns a single T cell receptor (beta chain). TCRdb processed the 5' RACE reads again and assigns one entry to each CDR3 protein, with no DNA. This table lists hundreds of thousands of distinct CDR3 sequences. These data come from a study of monozygotic twins with inflammatory bowel disease. The CDR3 totals 15 residues. The V gene's germline CDR1 is MDHEN and CDR2 SYDVKM. The V gene is TRBV28, the J gene TRBJ2-7; TCRdb designates TRBD1, a call that cannot be tested without DNA. This TCR was recovered from a human donor with ulcerative colitis or Crohn's disease, or a healthy co-twin of an affected twin (not recorded which). Sequencing used blood. The CDR3 protein is CASSPPRGGGYEQYF.